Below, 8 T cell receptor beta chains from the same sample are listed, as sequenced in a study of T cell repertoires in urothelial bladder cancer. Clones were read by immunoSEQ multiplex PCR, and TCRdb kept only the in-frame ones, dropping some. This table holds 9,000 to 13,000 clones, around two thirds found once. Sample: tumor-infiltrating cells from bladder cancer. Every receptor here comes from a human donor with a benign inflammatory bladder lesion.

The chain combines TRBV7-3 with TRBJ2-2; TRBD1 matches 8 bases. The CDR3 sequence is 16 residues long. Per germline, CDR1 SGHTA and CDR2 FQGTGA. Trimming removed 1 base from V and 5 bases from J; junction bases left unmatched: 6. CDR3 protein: CASSLKGRGRTGELFF. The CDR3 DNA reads TGTGCCAGCAGCTTAAAAGGCAGGGGGCGGACCGGGGAGCTGTTTTTT.

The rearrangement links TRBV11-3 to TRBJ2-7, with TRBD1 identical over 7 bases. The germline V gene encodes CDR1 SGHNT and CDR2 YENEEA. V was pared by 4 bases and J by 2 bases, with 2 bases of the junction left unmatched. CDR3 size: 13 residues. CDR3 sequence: CASSSGTAYEQYF. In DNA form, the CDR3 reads TGTGCCAGCAGCTCCGGGACAGCCTACGAGCAGTACTTC.

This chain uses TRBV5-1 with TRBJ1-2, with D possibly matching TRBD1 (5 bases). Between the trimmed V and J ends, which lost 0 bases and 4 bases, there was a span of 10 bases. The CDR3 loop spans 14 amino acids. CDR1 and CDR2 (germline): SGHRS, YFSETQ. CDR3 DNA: TGCGCCAGCAGCTTGGGGGAGGGGAGCTATGGCTACACCTTC. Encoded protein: CASSLGEGSYGYTF.

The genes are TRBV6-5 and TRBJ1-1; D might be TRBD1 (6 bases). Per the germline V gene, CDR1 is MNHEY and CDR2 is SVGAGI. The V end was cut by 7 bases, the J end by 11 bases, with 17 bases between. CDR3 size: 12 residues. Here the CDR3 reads CASTRGGGEAFF. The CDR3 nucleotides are TGTGCCAGCACCCGAGGAGGGGGGGAGGCTTTCTTT.

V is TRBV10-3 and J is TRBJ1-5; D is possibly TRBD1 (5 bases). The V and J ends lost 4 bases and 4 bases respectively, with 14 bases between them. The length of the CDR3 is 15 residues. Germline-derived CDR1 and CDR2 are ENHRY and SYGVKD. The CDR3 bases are TGTGCCATCAGTGGTGTGGACAACCAAAATCAGCCCCAGCATTTT. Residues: CAISGVDNQNQPQHF.

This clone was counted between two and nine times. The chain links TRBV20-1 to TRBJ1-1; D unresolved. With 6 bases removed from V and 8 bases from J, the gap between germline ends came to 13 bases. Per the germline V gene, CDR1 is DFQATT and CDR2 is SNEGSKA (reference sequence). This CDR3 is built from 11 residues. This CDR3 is CSAAVPDEAFF. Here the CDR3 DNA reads TGCAGTGCCGCTGTGCCGGACGAAGCTTTCTTT.

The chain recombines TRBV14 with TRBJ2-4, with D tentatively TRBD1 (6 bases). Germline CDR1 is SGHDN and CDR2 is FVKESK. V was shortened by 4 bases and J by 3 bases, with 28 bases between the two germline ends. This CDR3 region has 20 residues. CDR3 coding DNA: TGTGCCAGCAGCCCAGCCGTCCGACAGGCTGCATTTACCCACAAAAACATTCAGTACTTC. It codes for CASSPAVRQAAFTHKNIQYF.

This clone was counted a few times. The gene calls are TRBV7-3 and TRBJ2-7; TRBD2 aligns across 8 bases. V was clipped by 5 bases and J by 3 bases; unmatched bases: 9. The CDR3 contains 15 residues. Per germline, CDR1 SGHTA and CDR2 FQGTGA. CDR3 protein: CASSPNGGAFYEQYF. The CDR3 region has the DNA TGTGCCAGCAGCCCAAACGGGGGGGCCTTCTACGAGCAGTACTTC.